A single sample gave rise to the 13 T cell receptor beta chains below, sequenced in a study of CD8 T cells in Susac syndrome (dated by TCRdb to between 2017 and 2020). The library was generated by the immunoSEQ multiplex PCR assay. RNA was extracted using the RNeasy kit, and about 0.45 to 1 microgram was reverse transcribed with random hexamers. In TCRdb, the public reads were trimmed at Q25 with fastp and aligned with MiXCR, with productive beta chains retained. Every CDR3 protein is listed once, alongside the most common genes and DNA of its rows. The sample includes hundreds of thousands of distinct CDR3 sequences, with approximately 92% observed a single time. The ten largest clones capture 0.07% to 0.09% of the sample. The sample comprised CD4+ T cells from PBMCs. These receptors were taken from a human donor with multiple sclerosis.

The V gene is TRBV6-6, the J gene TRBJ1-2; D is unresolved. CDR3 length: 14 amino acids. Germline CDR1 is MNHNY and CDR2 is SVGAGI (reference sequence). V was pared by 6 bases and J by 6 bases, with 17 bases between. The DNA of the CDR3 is TGTGCCAGCAGACCCCGGATAGGGATCGATGGCTACACCTTC. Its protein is CASRPRIGIDGYTF.

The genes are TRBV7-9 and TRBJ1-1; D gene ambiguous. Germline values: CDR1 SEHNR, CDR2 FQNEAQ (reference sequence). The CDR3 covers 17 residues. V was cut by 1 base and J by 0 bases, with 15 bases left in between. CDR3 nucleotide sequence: TGTGCCAGCAGCTTAGAGTCTCTTCCTAACATGAACACTGAAGCTTTCTTT. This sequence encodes CASSLESLPNMNTEAFF.

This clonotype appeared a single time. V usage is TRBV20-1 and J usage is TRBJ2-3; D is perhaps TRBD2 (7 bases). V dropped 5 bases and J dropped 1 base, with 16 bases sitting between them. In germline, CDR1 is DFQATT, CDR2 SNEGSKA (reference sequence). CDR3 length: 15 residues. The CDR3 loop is CSALTPGGRTDTQYF. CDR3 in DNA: TGCAGTGCTCTCACCCCCGGGGGGCGCACAGATACGCAGTATTTT.

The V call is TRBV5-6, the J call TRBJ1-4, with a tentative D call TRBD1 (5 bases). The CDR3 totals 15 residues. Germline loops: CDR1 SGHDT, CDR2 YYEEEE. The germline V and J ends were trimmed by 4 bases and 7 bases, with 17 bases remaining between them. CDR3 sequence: CASSPDAGSSEKLFF. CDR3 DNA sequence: TGTGCCAGCAGCCCTGACGCAGGGTCGTCTGAAAAACTGTTTTTT. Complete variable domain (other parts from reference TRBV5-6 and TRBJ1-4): DAGVTQSPTHLIKTRGQQVTLRCSPKSGHDTVSWYQQALGQGPQFIFQYYEEEERQRGNFPDRFSGHQFPNYSSELNVNALLLGDSALYLCASSPDAGSSEKLFFGSGTQLSVL.

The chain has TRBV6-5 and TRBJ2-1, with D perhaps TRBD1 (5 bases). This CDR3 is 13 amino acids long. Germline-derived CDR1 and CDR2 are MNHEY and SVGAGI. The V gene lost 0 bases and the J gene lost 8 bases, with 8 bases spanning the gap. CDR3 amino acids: CASSYSKGDEQFF. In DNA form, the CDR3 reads TGTGCCAGCAGTTACTCGAAAGGGGATGAGCAGTTCTTC.

CDR3 coding DNA: TGCAGCGTTGTCCCGATGGGACACCATGAAAAACTGTTTTTT. Its translation is CSVVPMGHHEKLFF. J is TRBJ1-4 and V is TRBV29-1; possibly TRBD1 for D (6 bases). V was clipped by 4 bases and J by 6 bases, with 15 bases between them. Germline assignment: CDR1 SQVTM and CDR2 ANQGSEA. The CDR3 covers 14 residues. Full variable domain (missing parts from reference TRBV29-1 and TRBJ1-4): SAVISQKPSRDICQRGTSLTIQCQVDSQVTMMFWYRQQPGQSLTLIATANQGSEATYESGFVIDKFPISRPNLTFSTLTVSNMSPEDSSIYLCSVVPMGHHEKLFFGSGTQLSVL.

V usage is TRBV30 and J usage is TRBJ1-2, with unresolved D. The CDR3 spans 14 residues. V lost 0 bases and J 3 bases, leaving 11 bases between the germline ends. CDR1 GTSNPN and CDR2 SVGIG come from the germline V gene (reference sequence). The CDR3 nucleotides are TGTGCCTGGAGTGTGATGGGGAGGGACTATGGCTACACCTTC. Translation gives CAWSVMGRDYGYTF.

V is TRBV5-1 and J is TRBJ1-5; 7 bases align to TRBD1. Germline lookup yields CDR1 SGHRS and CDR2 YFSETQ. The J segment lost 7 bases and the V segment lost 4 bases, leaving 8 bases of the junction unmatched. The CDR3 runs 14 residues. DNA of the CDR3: TGCGCCAGCAGCCCTGAACAGGGGTTCCAGCCCCAGCATTTT. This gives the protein CASSPEQGFQPQHF.

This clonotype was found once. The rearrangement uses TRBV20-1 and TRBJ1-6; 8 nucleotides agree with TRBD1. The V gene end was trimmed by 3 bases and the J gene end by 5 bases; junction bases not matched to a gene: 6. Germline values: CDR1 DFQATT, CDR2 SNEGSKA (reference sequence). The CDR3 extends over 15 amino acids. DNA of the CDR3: TGCAGTGCTAGCTATAACAGGGGGAATAATTCACCCCTCCACTTT. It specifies CSASYNRGNNSPLHF.

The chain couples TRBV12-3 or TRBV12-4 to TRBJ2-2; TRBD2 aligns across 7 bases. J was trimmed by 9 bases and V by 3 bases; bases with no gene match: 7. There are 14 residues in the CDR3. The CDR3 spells CASSFGTNDRELFF. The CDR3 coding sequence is TGTGCCAGCAGTTTCGGGACTAACGACCGGGAGCTGTTTTTT.

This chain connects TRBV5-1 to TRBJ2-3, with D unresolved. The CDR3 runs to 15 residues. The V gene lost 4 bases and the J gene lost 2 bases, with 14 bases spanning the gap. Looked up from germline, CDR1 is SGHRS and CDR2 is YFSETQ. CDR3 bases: TGCGCCAGCAGCGTCGACTCTCCCTCCACAGATACGCAGTATTTT. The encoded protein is CASSVDSPSTDTQYF.

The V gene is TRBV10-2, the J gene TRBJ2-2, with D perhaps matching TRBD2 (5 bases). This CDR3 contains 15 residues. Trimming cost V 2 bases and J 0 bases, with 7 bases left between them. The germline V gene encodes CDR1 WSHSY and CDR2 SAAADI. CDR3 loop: CASSEAGPNTGELFF. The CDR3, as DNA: TGCGCCAGCAGTGAGGCGGGTCCGAACACCGGGGAGCTGTTTTTT.

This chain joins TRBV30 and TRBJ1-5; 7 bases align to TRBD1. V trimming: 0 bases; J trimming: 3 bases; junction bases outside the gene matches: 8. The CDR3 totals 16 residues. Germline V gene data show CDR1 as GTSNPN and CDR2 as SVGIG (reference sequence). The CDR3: CAWSVKGAGANQPQHF. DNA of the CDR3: TGTGCCTGGAGTGTAAAGGGGGCAGGAGCCAATCAGCCCCAGCATTTT.